This entry lists 6 T cell receptor delta chains sequenced from one sample in a study of γδ T cells in repeated Plasmodium falciparum infection. TCRdb re-called clones from the multiplex PCR reads using CATT. Of tens of thousands of delta-chain clones in the sample, 0.75% to 1% were seen once. Bulk repertoires came from Vgamma9/Vdelta2+ or Vdelta2-negative gammadelta T cells flow-sorted from PBMC. The sample taken for sequencing was gamma-delta T cells from blood. The source is a pool of human donors (malaria-infected and uninfected, not separated).

Details on this clone: A read error is likely here: a far larger clone is one base away. Other DNA sequences within the sample encode an identical CDR3. V is TRDV2 and J is TRDJ1; D is unclear. TCRdb supplies no J gene; here it was assigned by aligning the nucleotide sequence to germline. CDR1 is GEAIGNYY and CDR2 is EKD in the germline V gene. The CDR3 extends over 20 amino acids. Trimming took off 0 bases at V and 0 bases at J, with 25 bases between the two ends. The CDR3 nucleotides read TGTGCCTGTGACACCGTTTCGGAGGGGTACGGGCGTTTGTACACCGATAAACTCATCTTT. Residues: CACDTVSEGYGRLYTDKLIF.

This clone showed up just a few times. A far larger clone is a single base away, which makes a read error likely. The same CDR3 is also encoded by other DNA sequences in this sample. The CDR3, as DNA: TGCGCTCTTGGGGAGATGAATAACTTTCCTTTCCAACTGGGGACGCGGCCAACGGGCACCGATAAACTCATCTTT. Translated: CALGEMNNFPFQLGTRPTGTDKLIF. The chain combines TRDV1 with TRDJ1, with 7 bases aligning to TRDD3. No J gene is reported in TCRdb; it was inferred here by comparing the DNA with germline. This CDR3 comprises 25 residues. The germline gives CDR1 TSWWSYY, CDR2 QGS.

As to this clone: The protein in TCRdb stems from a much larger clone and differs at residue 6 from this DNA's translation, likely a read error; here the protein is translated from the DNA. CDR3 protein: CACDLVTTDKLIF. In DNA, the CDR3 is TGTGCCTGTGACCTAGTGACGACCGATAAACTCATCTTT. V usage is TRDV2 and J usage is TRDJ1; D is unresolved. The J gene, missing from TCRdb, was assigned here through DNA to germline matching. The CDR3 runs 13 residues. The ends were cut back, 3 bases at V and 2 bases at J, with 9 bases in the middle. CDR1 is GEAIGNYY, CDR2 EKD, per germline.

This clone was picked up a small number of times. TCRdb's entry gives the protein of a much larger clone, which mismatches this DNA's translation at residue 5, likely from a read error; the protein reported here is translated from the DNA. The chain couples TRDV1 to TRDJ1; 12 bases line up with TRDD3. Since TCRdb gives no J gene, matching the DNA to germline was used here to assign it. The junction had 12 bases not matched to a gene; V was cut back by 4 bases and J by 0 bases. Per the germline V gene, CDR1 is TSWWSYY and CDR2 is QGS. The CDR3 is 19 residues long. CDR3: CALGGRDWGIPRNTDKLIF. The CDR3 DNA reads as TGTGCTCTTGGGGGCCGCGACTGGGGGATACCCAGAAACACCGATAAACTCATCTTT.

About this clone: TCRdb's entry gives the protein of a much larger clone, which mismatches this DNA's translation at residue 9, likely from a read error; the protein reported here is translated from the DNA. This chain uses TRDV2 with TRDJ1; the D gene is possibly TRDD3 (6 bases). No J segment appears in TCRdb, so it was assigned here by matching the sequence to germline. V dropped 1 base and J dropped 1 base, with 12 bases sitting between them. Per the germline V gene, CDR1 is GEAIGNYY and CDR2 is EKD. The CDR3 has 15 residues. The CDR3 DNA follows: TGTGCCTGTGACACTCAGGATACTCCCACCGATAAACTCATCTTT. It is translated as CACDTQDTPTDKLIF.

In regard to this clone: A far larger clone is a single base away, which makes a read error likely. The sample holds other DNA sequences that translate to the same CDR3. The V gene corresponds to TRDV1; no J gene was called; the D call in the table, TRDD3, was not verified against the DNA. The germline CDR1 and CDR2 sequences are TSWWSYY and QGS. The CDR3 consists of 22 residues. The CDR3 DNA follows: TGTGCTCTTGGGGAAAGTCTTTGGGATCGACTGGGGGATACCACAAAGGGCGATAAGCTCATCTTT. The encoded protein is CALGESLWDRLGDTTKGDKLIF.